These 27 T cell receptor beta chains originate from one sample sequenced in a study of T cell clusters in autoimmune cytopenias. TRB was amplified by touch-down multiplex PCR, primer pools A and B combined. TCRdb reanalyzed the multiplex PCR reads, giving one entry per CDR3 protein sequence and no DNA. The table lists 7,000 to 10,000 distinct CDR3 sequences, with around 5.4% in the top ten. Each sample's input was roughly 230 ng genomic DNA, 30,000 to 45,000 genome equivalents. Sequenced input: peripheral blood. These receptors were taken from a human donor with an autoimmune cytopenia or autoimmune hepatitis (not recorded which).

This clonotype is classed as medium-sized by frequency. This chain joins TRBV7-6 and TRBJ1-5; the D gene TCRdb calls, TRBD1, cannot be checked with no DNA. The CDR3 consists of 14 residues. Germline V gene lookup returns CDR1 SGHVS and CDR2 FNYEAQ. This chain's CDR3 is CASSPGQGQKPQHF.

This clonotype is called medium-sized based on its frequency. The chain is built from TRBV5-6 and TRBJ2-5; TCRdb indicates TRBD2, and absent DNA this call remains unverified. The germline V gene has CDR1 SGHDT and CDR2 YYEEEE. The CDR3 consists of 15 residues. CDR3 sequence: CASSWRSRSQETQYF.

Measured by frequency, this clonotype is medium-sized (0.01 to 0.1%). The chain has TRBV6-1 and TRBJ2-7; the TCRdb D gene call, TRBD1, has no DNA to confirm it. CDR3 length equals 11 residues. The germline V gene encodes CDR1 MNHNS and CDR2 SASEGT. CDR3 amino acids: CASTRGAGTYF.

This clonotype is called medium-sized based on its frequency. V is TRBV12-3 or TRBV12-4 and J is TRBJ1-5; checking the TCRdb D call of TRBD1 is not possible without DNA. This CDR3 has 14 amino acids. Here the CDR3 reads CASSLGQRGQPQHF.

The CDR3 here is CASSPYLRGGGYTF. The V gene is TRBV5-6, the J gene TRBJ1-2; there is no DNA to check the TCRdb D call of TRBD1. CDR1 and CDR2 from the germline V gene are SGHDT and YYEEEE. This CDR3 is built from 14 residues.

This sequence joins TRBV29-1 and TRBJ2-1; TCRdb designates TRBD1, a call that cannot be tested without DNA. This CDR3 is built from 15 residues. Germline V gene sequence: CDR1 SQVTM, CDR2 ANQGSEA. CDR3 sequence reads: CSVGGGGAVYNEQFF.

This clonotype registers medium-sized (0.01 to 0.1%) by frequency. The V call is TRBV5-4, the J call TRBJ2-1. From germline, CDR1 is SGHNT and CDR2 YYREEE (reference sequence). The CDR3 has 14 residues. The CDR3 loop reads CASSLELLYNEQFF.

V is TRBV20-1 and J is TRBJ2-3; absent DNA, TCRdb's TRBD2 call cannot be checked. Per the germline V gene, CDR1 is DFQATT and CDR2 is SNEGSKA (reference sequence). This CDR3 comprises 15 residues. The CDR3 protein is CSAGGYSGGTDTQYF.

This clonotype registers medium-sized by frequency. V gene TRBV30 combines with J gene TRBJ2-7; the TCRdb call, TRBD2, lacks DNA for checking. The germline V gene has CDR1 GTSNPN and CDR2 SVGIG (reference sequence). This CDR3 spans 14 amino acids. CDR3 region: CAWRLAGGSYEQYF.

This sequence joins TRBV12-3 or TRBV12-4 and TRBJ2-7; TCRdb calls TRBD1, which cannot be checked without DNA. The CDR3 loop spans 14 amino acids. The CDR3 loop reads CASRKGQGSYEQYF.

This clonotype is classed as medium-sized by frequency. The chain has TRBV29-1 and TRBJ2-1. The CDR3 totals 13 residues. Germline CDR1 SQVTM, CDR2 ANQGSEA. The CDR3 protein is CSVGVRSYNEQFF.

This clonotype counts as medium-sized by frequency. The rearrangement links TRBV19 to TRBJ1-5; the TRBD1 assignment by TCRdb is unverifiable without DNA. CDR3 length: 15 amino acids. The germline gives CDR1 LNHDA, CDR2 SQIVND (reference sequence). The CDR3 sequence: CASADQQGRNQPQHF.

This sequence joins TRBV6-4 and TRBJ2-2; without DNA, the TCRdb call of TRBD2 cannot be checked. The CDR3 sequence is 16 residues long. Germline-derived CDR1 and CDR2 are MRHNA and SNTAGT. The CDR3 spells CASSTTSGSSTGELFF.

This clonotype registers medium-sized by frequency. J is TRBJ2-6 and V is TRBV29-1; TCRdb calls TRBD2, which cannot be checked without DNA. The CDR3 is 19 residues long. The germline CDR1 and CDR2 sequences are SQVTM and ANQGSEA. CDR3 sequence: CSVGAGGTSGRGGANVLTF.

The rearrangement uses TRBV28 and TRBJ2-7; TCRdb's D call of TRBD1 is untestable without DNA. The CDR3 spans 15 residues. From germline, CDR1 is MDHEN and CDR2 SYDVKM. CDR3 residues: CASSSGQGTPYEQYF.

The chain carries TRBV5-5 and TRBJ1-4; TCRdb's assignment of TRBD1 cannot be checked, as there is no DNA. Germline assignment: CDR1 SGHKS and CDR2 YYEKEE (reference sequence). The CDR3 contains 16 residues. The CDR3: CASSQGPTVPNEKLFF.

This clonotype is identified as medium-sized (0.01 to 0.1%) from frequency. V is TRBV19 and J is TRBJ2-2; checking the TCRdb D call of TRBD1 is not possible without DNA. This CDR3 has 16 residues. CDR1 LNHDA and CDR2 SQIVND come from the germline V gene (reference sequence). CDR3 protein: CASRGIGTANTGELFF.

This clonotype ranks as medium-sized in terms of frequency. CDR3 residues: CASRPPRGLNYNEQFF. V usage is TRBV6-5 and J usage is TRBJ2-1; TCRdb proposes TRBD1, but this gene call is untestable without DNA. CDR3 size: 16 residues. Germline CDR1 is MNHEY and CDR2 is SVGAGI.

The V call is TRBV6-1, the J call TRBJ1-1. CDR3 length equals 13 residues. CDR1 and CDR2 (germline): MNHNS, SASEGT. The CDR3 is CASSLVGNTEAFF.

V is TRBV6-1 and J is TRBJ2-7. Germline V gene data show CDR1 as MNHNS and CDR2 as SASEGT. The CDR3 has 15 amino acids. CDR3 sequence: CASSEASLGLGEQYF.

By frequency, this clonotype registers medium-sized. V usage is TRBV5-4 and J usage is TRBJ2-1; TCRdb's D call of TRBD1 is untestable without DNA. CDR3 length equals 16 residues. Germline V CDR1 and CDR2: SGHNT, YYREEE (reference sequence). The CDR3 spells CASSLSGRRAYNEQFF. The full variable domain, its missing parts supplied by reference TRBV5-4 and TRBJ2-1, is ETGVTQSPTHLIKTRGQQVTLRCSSQSGHNTVSWYQQALGQGPQFIFQYYREEENGRGNFPPRFSGLQFPNYSSELNVNALELDDSALYLCASSLSGRRAYNEQFFGPGTRLTVL.

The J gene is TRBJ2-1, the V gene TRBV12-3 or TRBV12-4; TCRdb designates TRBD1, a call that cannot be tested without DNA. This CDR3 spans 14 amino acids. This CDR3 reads CASTMGQGYDEQFF.

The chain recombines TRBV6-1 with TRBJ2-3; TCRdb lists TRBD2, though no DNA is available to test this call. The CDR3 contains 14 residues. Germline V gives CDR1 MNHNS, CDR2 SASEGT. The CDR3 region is CASRPSGSTDTQYF.

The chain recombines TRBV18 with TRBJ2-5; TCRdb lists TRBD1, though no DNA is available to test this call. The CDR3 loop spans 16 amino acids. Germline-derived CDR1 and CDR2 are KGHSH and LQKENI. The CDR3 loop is CASSPQNWGGSETQYF.

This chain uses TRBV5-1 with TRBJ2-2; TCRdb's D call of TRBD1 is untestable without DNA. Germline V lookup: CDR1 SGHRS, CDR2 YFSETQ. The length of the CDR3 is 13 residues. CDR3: CASSWTVTGELFF.

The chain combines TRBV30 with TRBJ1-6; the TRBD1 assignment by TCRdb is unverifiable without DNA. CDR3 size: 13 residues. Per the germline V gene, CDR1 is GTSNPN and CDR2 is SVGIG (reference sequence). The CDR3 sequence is CAWTTGPNSPLHF.

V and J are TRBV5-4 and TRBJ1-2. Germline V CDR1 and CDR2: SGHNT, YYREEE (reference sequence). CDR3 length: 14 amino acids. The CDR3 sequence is CASSLSAANYGYTF.